This T cell receptor (beta chain) was identified during a study of PD-1 blockade in classical Hodgkin lymphoma (dated by TCRdb to 2018 to 2021). About the study as a whole: Nivolumab dosing was 3 mg/kg intravenously every 2 weeks, continuing until either disease progression or unacceptable toxicity. The study used TCR beta sequencing and CyTOF to define a peripheral blood immune signature of response to PD-1 blockade in classical Hodgkin lymphoma. General study outcomes and caveats: Trial patients achieving complete response had baseline diversity similar to newly diagnosed patients, whereas partial responders and progressors had significantly lower diversity. Patients starting nivolumab less than 1 year after ASCT had lower diversity and were excluded from later analyses to avoid confounding by immune reconstitution. The study was limited to a single clinical trial cohort, and causes of repertoire differences, possibly disease activity or prior therapy, remained undefined. A significant rise by C4D1 was seen in CD4+ but not CD8+ TCR diversity (p=0.0027 vs p=0.16), with the rise being most apparent in complete responders (p=0.02). Baseline TCR diversity was reported to be lower in newly diagnosed patients than in healthy donors, and even lower in relapsed/refractory patients.

Genomic DNA was extracted with the Qiagen DNeasy kit from unsorted PBMCs and from negatively selected CD4+ and CD8+ fractions. TCR beta CDR3 regions were subjected to amplification by immunoSEQ multiplex PCR with primers that anneal to V and J segments. A synthetic immune receptor repertoire was used to minimize amplification bias, and remaining bias was computationally removed after sequencing. Per the original workflow: Custom Python scripts were used to quantify repertoire diversity as the Shannon entropy index. The unsorted, CD4+ and CD8+ repertoires were each analyzed separately, with the exception of combined analyses, where CD4+ and CD8+ sequences were merged in silico. Clonal expansion was defined as at least a 2-fold frequency increase after treatment relative to C1D1, with a pseudocount of 0.5 for undetected baseline clones. Clones with 0 or 1 copy at C1D1 were classified as singleton clones, and clones with 2 or more copies were classified as non-singleton clones. Clones expanded in unsorted samples were labelled as CD4+, CD8+ or unknown by matching protein sequences in sorted samples from the same patient. Wilcoxon tests on paired samples were used to test diversity changes from C1D1 to C4D1. The table comes from immuneACCESS by way of TCRdb, which keeps in-frame sequences with V and J called. Part of the clones is missing from these tables; in studies checked, under half for an unresolved V gene and the rest for unknown reasons. That table is the source of V, J and clone size, and D and trimming were worked out from the DNA. The sample table contains 7,000 to 7,500 clones; only one count was recorded for roughly three quarters of them. 34% of the sample belongs to the ten largest clones.

The V and J ends are trimmed by 4 bases and 2 bases, leaving 15 bases between them. From a lookup of the germline V gene, CDR1 and CDR2 are SGHRS and YFSETQ. The CDR3, from cysteine to phenylalanine, totals 15 residues. The entry retains the CDR3 DNA only, 45 bases that are in frame from base 1. For this clone: Its antigen is unknown. No base-level quality is on record; no much larger clone is a single base apart.

The time point label of this sample denotes: cycle 2 day 1 (C2D1) of nivolumab. All trial patients had relapsed after autologous stem cell transplantation, with cohorts A, B and C differing in prior brentuximab vedotin exposure. The trial cohort comprised 60 or so patients with relapsed/refractory classical Hodgkin lymphoma whose best overall responses were complete response, partial response or progressive disease. Single-agent nivolumab was administered to trial patients in the multi-cohort phase II CheckMate 205 trial. Best overall response was determined by an independent review committee according to the 2007 International Working Group response criteria. PBMCs from the trial were collected at three points: immediately before nivolumab initiation (C1D1), and during therapy at cycle 2 day 1 and cycle 4 day 1. Peripheral blood was collected in 8 mL Vacutainer Cell Preparation Tubes, from which PBMCs were isolated by centrifugation and then cryopreserved.

The sequence was collected from a human donor with classical Hodgkin lymphoma. Recombination connected TRBV5-1 to TRBJ2-5, and perhaps TRBD1 as D gene, on 6 matching bases. The specimen was peripheral blood mononuclear cells (PBMCs), collected before the second cycle of nivolumab. The DNA sequence is as follows: TGCGCCAGCAGCCCCTCCCCGGGACAACAAGAGACCCAGTACTTC. Its translation is CASSPSPGQQETQYF.